One and the same sample provided the 22 T cell receptor beta chains below, sequenced in a study of cytomegalovirus exposure and HLA in healthy donors. Use of 60 Vbeta and 13 Jbeta primers characterized the PCR. Produced via immunoSEQ multiplex PCR; TCRdb's table is partial and in-frame only. This table has about 120,000 clones, around 75% appearing once. The sample taken for sequencing was PBMCs. The receptors come from a young woman in good health and CMV-seronegative.

The chain recombines TRBV6-4 with TRBJ1-1, with TRBD1 matching over 8 bases. Germline V gene sequence: CDR1 MRHNA, CDR2 SNTAGT. This CDR3 is built from 12 residues. Germline trimming cut 5 bases from V and 10 bases from J; bases unmatched to any gene: 6. The CDR3 reads CASSPNRGRAFF. The CDR3 nucleotides read TGTGCCAGCAGTCCGAACAGGGGGAGAGCTTTCTTT.

This clone was counted a few times. Other DNA sequences from this sample encode an identical CDR3 as well. The V and J genes are TRBV6-1 and TRBJ1-1, with D perhaps matching TRBD1 (5 bases). From germline, CDR1 is MNHNS and CDR2 SASEGT. With 3 bases removed from V and 2 bases from J, the gap between germline ends came to 7 bases. The CDR3 runs 13 residues. In DNA, the CDR3 is TGTGCCAGCAGTGAGACAGTTAACACTGAAGCTTTCTTT. This translates into CASSETVNTEAFF.

This clone appeared a single time. This sequence joins TRBV5-1 and TRBJ1-2; tentatively, D is TRBD1 (5 bases). CDR3 length equals 14 residues. V lost 4 bases and J 3 bases, leaving 13 bases between the germline ends. Per the germline V gene, CDR1 is SGHRS and CDR2 is YFSETQ. CDR3 coding DNA: TGCGCCAGCAGCCTAGACCAGGGTCACTATGGCTACACCTTC. Its translation is CASSLDQGHYGYTF.

This clone was seen a single time. The chain carries TRBV11-2 and TRBJ1-4; the D gene is possibly TRBD1 (6 bases). This CDR3 has 15 amino acids. Germline V lookup: CDR1 SGHAT, CDR2 FQNNGV. The ends were cut back, 4 bases at V and 1 base at J, with 10 bases in the middle. CDR3 loop: CASSSAGVTNEKLFF. The CDR3 DNA follows: TGTGCCAGCAGCTCTGCAGGGGTAACTAATGAAAAACTGTTTTTT.

The chain recombines TRBV5-1 with TRBJ2-5; TRBD2 matches at 8 bases. CDR1 is SGHRS, CDR2 YFSETQ, per germline. The CDR3 spans 16 residues. V was pared by 4 bases and J by 2 bases, with 10 bases of the junction left unmatched. In DNA form, the CDR3 reads TGCGCCAGCAGCACGGGAGGACTAGCCGGGCAAGAGACCCAGTACTTC. It encodes CASSTGGLAGQETQYF.

The rearrangement uses TRBV7-9 and TRBJ2-7; weak D call: TRBD1 (6 bases). Per germline, CDR1 SEHNR and CDR2 FQNEAQ (reference sequence). The CDR3 sequence is 12 residues long. Trimming cost V 5 bases and J 6 bases, with 11 bases left between them. CDR3 sequence reads: CASSVTGPEQYF. CDR3 sequence (DNA): TGTGCCAGCAGCGTAACAGGGCCCGAGCAGTACTTC.

The chain employs TRBV30 and TRBJ1-5; TRBD1 agrees at 8 bases. The CDR3 contains 17 residues. V gave up 1 base and J gave up 5 bases; unmatched junction bases: 13. Looked up from germline, CDR1 is GTSNPN and CDR2 is SVGIG (reference sequence). The CDR3 loop reads CAWSGGSSRTGYQPQHF. The CDR3 DNA reads as TGTGCCTGGAGTGGGGGAAGTAGTCGGACAGGGTATCAGCCCCAGCATTTT.

This clone was picked up one time. The chain couples TRBV5-1 to TRBJ1-4; a weak D match, TRBD1 (5 bases). Trimming stripped 3 bases from V and 11 bases from J, with 14 bases between. The CDR3 totals 13 residues. Germline CDR1 and CDR2: SGHRS and YFSETQ. This CDR3 reads CASSWKAGDKLFF. Here the CDR3 DNA reads TGCGCCAGCAGCTGGAAGGCGGGGGATAAACTGTTTTTT.

V gene TRBV7-8 combines with J gene TRBJ1-5; 10 bases match TRBD1. V lost 4 bases, J lost 6 bases, and 3 bases stayed unmatched. This CDR3 contains 14 residues. Germline lookup yields CDR1 SGHVS and CDR2 FQNEAQ. CDR3 sequence: CASSYGTGVQPQHF. The CDR3 DNA reads as TGTGCCAGCAGCTACGGGACAGGGGTTCAGCCCCAGCATTTT.

The chain employs TRBV5-1 and TRBJ2-1; D remains unclear. The CDR3 sequence is 12 residues long. The V end lost 4 bases, the J end lost 6 bases, and 8 bases lay between the germline ends. In germline, CDR1 is SGHRS, CDR2 YFSETQ. The CDR3 DNA sequence: TGCGCCAGCAGCCTTGACACCAATGAGCAGTTCTTC. Its protein product is CASSLDTNEQFF.

V and J are TRBV6-1 and TRBJ2-7; 7 positions match TRBD1. V was clipped by 2 bases and J by 5 bases; unmatched bases: 3. CDR3 length: 13 residues. Germline CDR1 is MNHNS and CDR2 is SASEGT. CDR3 sequence: CASSELTGDEQYF. The CDR3 nucleotides are TGTGCCAGCAGTGAACTTACAGGGGACGAGCAGTACTTC.

This clone was found once. The rearrangement uses TRBV30 and TRBJ1-4, with TRBD1 identical over 7 bases. The CDR3 is made up of 14 amino acids. The V gene's germline CDR1 is GTSNPN and CDR2 SVGIG (reference sequence). Unmatched junction bases numbered 8, after V lost 3 bases and J lost 7 bases. The CDR3 here is CAWRKQGWGEKLFF. The CDR3 DNA is TGTGCCTGGAGAAAACAGGGGTGGGGTGAAAAACTGTTTTTT.

This sequence joins TRBV2 and TRBJ2-7; tentatively, D is TRBD1 (6 bases). CDR1 and CDR2 from the germline V gene are SNHLY and FYNNEI. The CDR3 sequence is 13 residues long. V was clipped by 6 bases and J by 4 bases, with 13 bases between them. CDR3 in amino acids: CASRWAGVYEQYF. The CDR3 DNA sequence: TGTGCCAGCAGATGGGCAGGGGTTTACGAGCAGTACTTC.

This clone was found a few times. The chain recombines TRBV19 with TRBJ2-5; possibly TRBD1 for D (6 bases). Per the germline V gene, CDR1 is LNHDA and CDR2 is SQIVND (reference sequence). V lost 1 base and J lost 4, with 16 bases in between. This CDR3 has 16 residues. The CDR3 nucleotides are TGTGCCAGTAGTATAGGCGGGCAGGGGTTGAGAGAGACCCAGTACTTC. It specifies CASSIGGQGLRETQYF.

As regards this clone: No conserved phenylalanine or tryptophan is present at the end of the CDR3, so a read error is the likely explanation. For the CDR3, the DNA is TGTGCCAGTAGTATTGGAGGGCGGAACACTGAAGCTTTCGTT. Protein sequence: CASSIGGRNTEAFV. The chain joins TRBV19 to TRBJ1-1, with D unclear. V lost 3 bases and J lost 1, with 9 bases in between. Germline CDR1 LNHDA, CDR2 SQIVND (reference sequence). The CDR3 is 14 amino acids.

Only a few counts were recorded for this clone. This chain links TRBV27 with TRBJ2-2, with D maybe TRBD2 (5 bases). The germline V gene encodes CDR1 MNHEY and CDR2 SMNVEV (reference sequence). Trimming removed 5 bases at V and 6 bases at J, with 22 bases between. The CDR3 extends over 17 amino acids. The CDR3 nucleotides read TGTGCCAGCAGTCCGCGCCTACTGGGGAGTAGCGCCGGGGAGCTGTTTTTT. Its translation is CASSPRLLGSSAGELFF.

Written as DNA, the CDR3 is TGTGCCAGCACGCGACAGGGGGGTATGAACACTGAAGCTTTCTTT. It translates to CASTRQGGMNTEAFF. The chain uses TRBV6-4 and TRBJ1-1; TRBD1 agrees at 9 bases. J gave up 0 bases and V 7 bases, and 6 bases lay outside the gene matches. The CDR3 is 15 residues long. CDR1 and CDR2 (germline): MRHNA, SNTAGT.

This chain connects TRBV6-5 to TRBJ1-1; D not certain. Germline V lookup: CDR1 MNHEY, CDR2 SVGAGI. V was pared by 0 bases and J by 7 bases, with 9 bases between. The CDR3 has 13 amino acids. Here the CDR3 reads CASSYSRGGEAFF. The DNA of the CDR3 is TGTGCCAGCAGTTACTCCCGAGGAGGTGAAGCTTTCTTT.

The chain has TRBV6-5 and TRBJ1-2; 8 nucleotides agree with TRBD1. The CDR3 covers 12 residues. Germline CDR1 is MNHEY and CDR2 is SVGAGI. V shed 8 bases and J 8 bases; nucleotides not matched to a gene: 7. The CDR3 protein is CASFQGALGYTF. The CDR3 nucleotides are TGTGCCAGCTTTCAGGGGGCGTTAGGCTACACCTTC.

The gene calls are TRBV28 and TRBJ1-2, with 7 nucleotides matching TRBD1. The germline gives CDR1 MDHEN, CDR2 SYDVKM. The CDR3 contains 13 residues. V lost 2 bases to trimming and J lost 5 bases; unmatched junction nucleotides: 2. CDR3 sequence: CASSLNRGYGYTF. As DNA, the CDR3 is TGTGCCAGCAGTTTAAACAGGGGTTATGGCTACACCTTC.

The chain carries TRBV5-1 and TRBJ2-1, with 12 bases lining up with TRBD2. The junction had 8 bases not matched to a gene; V was cut back by 4 bases and J by 6 bases. The CDR3 spans 16 residues. The germline V gene has CDR1 SGHRS and CDR2 YFSETQ. This chain's CDR3 is CASSLLTSGGSNEQFF. CDR3 DNA: TGCGCCAGCAGCCTTTTAACTAGCGGGGGGTCCAATGAGCAGTTCTTC.

This clone was seen a single time. The J gene is TRBJ2-5, the V gene TRBV10-3, with 8 bases lining up with TRBD2. This CDR3 is 16 amino acids long. Germline CDR1 and CDR2: ENHRY and SYGVKD. V trimming: 2 bases; J trimming: 2 bases; junction bases outside the gene matches: 7. In nucleotides, the CDR3 is TGTGCCATCAGTGAGAGAGTAGCGGGGCGACAAGAGACCCAGTACTTC. Its protein product is CAISERVAGRQETQYF.